This T cell receptor (beta chain) was profiled in a study of T cells after yellow fever vaccination. Study-level information: SMART-Seq v4 Ultra Low Input handled preparation of low-cell-number fractions. Findings of the study overall: Few clonotypes appeared in both CD4 and CD8 compartments.

This clonotype turned up a few times. Its antigen remains unknown. CDR3 length: 13 residues. CDR1 is SGHDT and CDR2 is YYEEEE in the germline V gene. V was shortened by 0 bases and J by 9 bases, with 12 bases between the two germline ends. One entry per CDR3 protein results from TCRdb running MiXCR on the 5' RACE reads. The sample shows around 310,000 distinct CDR3 sequences, more than 8.5% of them seen only once. The rearrangement joins TRBV5-6 to TRBJ2-5; D ambiguous. The clonotype originates from a man younger than 35 who received the YFV17D yellow fever vaccine. Sequencing was performed on PBMCs, taken on the day of the first yellow fever vaccination. The CDR3 DNA sequence: TGTGCCAGCAGCTTGGGCAACCAAAGGGCCCAGTACTTC. It translates to CASSLGNQRAQYF.